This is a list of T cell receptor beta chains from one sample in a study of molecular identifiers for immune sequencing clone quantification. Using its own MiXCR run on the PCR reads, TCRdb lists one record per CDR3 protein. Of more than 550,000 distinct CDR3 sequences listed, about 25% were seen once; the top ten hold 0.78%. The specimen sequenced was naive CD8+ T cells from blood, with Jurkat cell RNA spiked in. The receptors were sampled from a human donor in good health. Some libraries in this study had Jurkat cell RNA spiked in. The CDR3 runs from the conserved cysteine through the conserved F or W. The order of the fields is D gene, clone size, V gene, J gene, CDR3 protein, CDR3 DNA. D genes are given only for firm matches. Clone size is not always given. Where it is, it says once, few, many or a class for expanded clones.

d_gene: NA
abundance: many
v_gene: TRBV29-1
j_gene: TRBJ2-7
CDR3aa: CSVFGGRNEQYF
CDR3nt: TGCAGCGTGTTTGGGGGGCGGAACGAGCAGTACTTC

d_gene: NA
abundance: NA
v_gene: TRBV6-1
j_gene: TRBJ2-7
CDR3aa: CASSEIPDTAKEGEQYF
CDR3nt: TGTGCCAGCAGTGAAATCCCTGACACCGCGAAGGAAGGCGAGCAGTACTTC

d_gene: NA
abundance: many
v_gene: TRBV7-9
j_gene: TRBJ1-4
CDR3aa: CASSLEVEEKLFF
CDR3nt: TGTGCCAGCAGCTTAGAGGTGGAGGAAAAACTGTTTTTT

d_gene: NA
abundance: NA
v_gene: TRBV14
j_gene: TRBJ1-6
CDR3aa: CASSQDRRNSPLHF
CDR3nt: TGTGCCAGCAGCCAAGATAGAAGGAATTCACCCCTCCACTTT

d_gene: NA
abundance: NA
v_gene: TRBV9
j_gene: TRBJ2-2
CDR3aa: CASSEVSGELFF
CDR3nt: TGTGCCAGCAGCGAGGTGAGTGGGGAGCTGTTTTTT

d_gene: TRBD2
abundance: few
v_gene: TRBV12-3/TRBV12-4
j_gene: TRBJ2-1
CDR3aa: CASSPDGRGTTF
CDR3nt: TGTGCCAGCAGCCCGGACGGGAGGGGGACAACCTTC

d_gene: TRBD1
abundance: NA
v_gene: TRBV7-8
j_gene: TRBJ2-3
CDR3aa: CTSSSPQGTDTQYF
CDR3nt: TGTACCAGCAGCTCGCCACAGGGGACAGATACGCAGTATTTT

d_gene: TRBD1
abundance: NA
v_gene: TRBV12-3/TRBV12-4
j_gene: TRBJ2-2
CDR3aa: CASIQGGSGELFF
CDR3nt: TGTGCCAGCATCCAAGGGGGCAGCGGGGAGCTGTTTTTT

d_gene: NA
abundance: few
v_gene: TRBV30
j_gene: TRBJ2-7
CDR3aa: CAWSAWVGHLQYF
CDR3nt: TGTGCCTGGAGTGCATGGGTAGGCCACTTGCAGTACTTC

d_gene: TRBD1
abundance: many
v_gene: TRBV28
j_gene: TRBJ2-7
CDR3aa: CASSNRGSYEQYF
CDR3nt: TGTGCCAGCAGCAACAGGGGGTCCTACGAGCAGTACTTC

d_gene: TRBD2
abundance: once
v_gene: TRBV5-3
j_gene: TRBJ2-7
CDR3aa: CASSLGRSVRETYERYF
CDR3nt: TGTGCCAGCAGCTTGGGCCGCTCAGTGCGGGAGACCTACGAGCGGTACTTC

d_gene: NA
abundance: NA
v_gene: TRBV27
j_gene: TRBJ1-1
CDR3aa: CASRGRGAANTEAFF
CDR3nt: TGTGCCAGCAGGGGGCGAGGGGCAGCGAACACTGAAGCTTTCTTT

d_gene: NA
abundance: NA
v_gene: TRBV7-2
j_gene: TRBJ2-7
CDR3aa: CASSLDLTVEQYF
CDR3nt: TGTGCCAGCAGCTTAGATTTAACGGTCGAGCAGTACTTC

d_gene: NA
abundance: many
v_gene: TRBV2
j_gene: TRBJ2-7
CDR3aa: CASREDRNGVYEQYF
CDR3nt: TGTGCCAGCAGAGAAGACAGGAACGGAGTCTACGAGCAGTACTTC

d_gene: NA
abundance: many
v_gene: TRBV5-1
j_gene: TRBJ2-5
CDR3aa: CASSGEGGQETQYF
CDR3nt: TGCGCCAGCAGCGGCGAGGGCGGCCAAGAGACCCAGTACTTC

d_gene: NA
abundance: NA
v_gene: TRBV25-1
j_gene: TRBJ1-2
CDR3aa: CASSDDSYYGYTF
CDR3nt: TGTGCCAGCAGTGACGACAGTTACTATGGCTACACCTTC

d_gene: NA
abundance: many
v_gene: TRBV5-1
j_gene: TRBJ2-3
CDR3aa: CASSFWSPSTDTQYF
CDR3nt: TGCGCCAGCAGCTTCTGGTCTCCTAGCACAGATACGCAGTATTTT

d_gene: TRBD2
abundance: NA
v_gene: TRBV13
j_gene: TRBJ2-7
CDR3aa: CASSLKSVAGPYEQYF
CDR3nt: TGTGCCAGCAGCTTAAAGTCGGTAGCGGGACCCTACGAGCAGTACTTC

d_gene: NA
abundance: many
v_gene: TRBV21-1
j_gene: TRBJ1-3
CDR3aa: CASSDNRDRRPYTIYF
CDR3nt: TGTGCCAGCAGCGATAACCGGGACAGGAGACCTTACACCATATATTTT

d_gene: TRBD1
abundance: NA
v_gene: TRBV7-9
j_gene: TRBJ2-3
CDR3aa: CASTPSRTGVRADTQYF
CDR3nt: TGTGCCAGCACCCCCTCCAGGACAGGGGTTCGGGCCGATACGCAGTATTTT

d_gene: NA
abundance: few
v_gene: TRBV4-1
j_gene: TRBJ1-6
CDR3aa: CASSQLPRLESSYNSPLHF
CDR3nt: TGCGCCAGCAGCCAATTACCTCGGCTAGAGAGCTCCTATAATTCACCCCTCCACTTT

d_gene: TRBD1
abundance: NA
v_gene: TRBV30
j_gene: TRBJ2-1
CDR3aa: CAWSEQGASEQFF
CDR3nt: TGTGCCTGGAGTGAACAGGGGGCGAGTGAGCAGTTCTTC

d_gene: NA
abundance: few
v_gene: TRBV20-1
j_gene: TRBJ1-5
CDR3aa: CSAEGGQANQPQHF
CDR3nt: TGCAGTGCTGAAGGGGGGCAAGCGAATCAGCCCCAGCATTTT

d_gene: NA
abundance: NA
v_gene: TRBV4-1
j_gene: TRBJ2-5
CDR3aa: CASSQDGGAFQETQYF
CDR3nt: TGCGCCAGCAGCCAAGATGGTGGGGCCTTTCAAGAGACCCAGTACTTC

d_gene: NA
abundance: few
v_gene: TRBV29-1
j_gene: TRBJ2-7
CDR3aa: CSVEEVLIGEQYF
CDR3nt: TGCAGCGTTGAAGAGGTGCTGATAGGCGAGCAGTACTTC

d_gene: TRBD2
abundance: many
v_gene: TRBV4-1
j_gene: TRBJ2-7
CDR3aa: CASSQDAGGGAYEQYF
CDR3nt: TGCGCCAGCAGCCAAGATGCTGGCGGGGGAGCCTACGAGCAGTACTTC

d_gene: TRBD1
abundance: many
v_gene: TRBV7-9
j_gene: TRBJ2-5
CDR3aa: CASSFQGAKETQYF
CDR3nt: TGTGCCAGCAGCTTCCAGGGGGCAAAAGAGACCCAGTACTTC

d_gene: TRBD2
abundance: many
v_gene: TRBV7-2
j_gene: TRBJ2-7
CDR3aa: CASSHEGGLAGGIYEQYF
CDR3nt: TGTGCCAGCAGCCACGAAGGGGGACTAGCGGGAGGGATATACGAGCAGTACTTC

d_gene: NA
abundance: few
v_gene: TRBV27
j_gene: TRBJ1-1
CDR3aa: CASRPGGGRTEAFF
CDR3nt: TGTGCCAGCAGACCGGGCGGCGGACGAACTGAAGCTTTCTTT

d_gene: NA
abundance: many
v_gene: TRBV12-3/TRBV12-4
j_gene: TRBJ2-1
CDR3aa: CASSLLGEYNEQFF
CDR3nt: TGTGCCAGCAGTTTACTAGGAGAATACAATGAGCAGTTCTTC

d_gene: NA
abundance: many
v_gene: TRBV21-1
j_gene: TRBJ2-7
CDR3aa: CASSKDGGPRHEQYF
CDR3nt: TGTGCCAGCAGCAAAGATGGGGGCCCGAGGCACGAGCAGTACTTC

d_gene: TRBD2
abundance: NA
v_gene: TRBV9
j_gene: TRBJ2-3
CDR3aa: CASNVALRTSGTDTQYF
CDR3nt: TGTGCCAGCAACGTAGCCCTCAGGACTAGCGGGACAGATACGCAGTATTTT

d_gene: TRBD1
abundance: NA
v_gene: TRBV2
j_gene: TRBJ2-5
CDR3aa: CASSELTGGAETQYF
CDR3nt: TGTGCCAGCAGTGAACTGACAGGGGGCGCGGAGACCCAGTACTTC